Shown below are 18 T cell receptor beta chains from a single sample sequenced in a study of naive CD8 T cells in extremely preterm neonates. Some clones are missing from TCRdb's copy, which holds only in-frame ones; the method was immunoSEQ multiplex PCR. The sample has 5,500 to 6,000 clones, around 97% seen once; the top ten hold about 0.41%. Source material: naive CD8+ T cells from blood. These receptor sequences come from a human donor in good health.

The chain employs TRBV11-3 and TRBJ2-3, with D possibly TRBD2 on 5 matching bases. V lost 5 bases, J lost 0 bases, and 9 bases lay in between. The CDR3 extends over 14 amino acids. In germline, CDR1 is SGHNT, CDR2 YENEEA. CDR3 nucleotides: TGTGCCAGCAGCCCCCGGGATAGCACAGATACGCAGTATTTT. Translated: CASSPRDSTDTQYF.

V and J are TRBV9 and TRBJ2-1; tentatively, D is TRBD2 (5 bases). Germline V gene sequence: CDR1 SGDLS, CDR2 YYNGEE. The CDR3 length is 15 residues. Trimming took off 3 bases at V and 4 bases at J, with 14 bases between the two ends. This CDR3 reads CASSGGHGPYNEQFF. The CDR3 DNA sequence: TGTGCCAGCAGCGGAGGGCACGGGCCTTACAATGAGCAGTTCTTC.

The rearrangement joins TRBV7-2 to TRBJ2-5, with 10 bases aligning to TRBD2. Germline V gene sequence: CDR1 SGHTA, CDR2 FQGNSA. The CDR3 has 16 amino acids. J lost 2 bases, V lost 5 bases, and 8 bases had no gene match. The CDR3 sequence: CASSLAISGGQETQYF. DNA of the CDR3: TGTGCCAGCAGCCTCGCGATTAGCGGGGGGCAAGAGACCCAGTACTTC.

V is TRBV9 and J is TRBJ1-6, with 8 positions matching TRBD1. The CDR3 spans 16 residues. V shed 3 bases, J shed 0 bases, and the junction held 2 bases outside the gene matches. Germline V gene lookup returns CDR1 SGDLS and CDR2 YYNGEE. CDR3 DNA: TGTGCCAGCAGCGAGACAGGGGACTCCTATAATTCACCCCTCCACTTT. Translating it yields CASSETGDSYNSPLHF.

The chain is built from TRBV9 and TRBJ2-5; possibly TRBD1 for D (5 bases). The germline V and J ends were trimmed by 0 bases and 9 bases, with 12 bases remaining between them. CDR1 and CDR2 (germline): SGDLS, YYNGEE. This CDR3 is built from 13 residues. The CDR3 spells CASSVGGVGAQYF. The CDR3 DNA follows: TGTGCCAGCAGCGTAGGAGGAGTAGGGGCCCAGTACTTC.

This chain links TRBV5-1 with TRBJ2-3; 7 bases are a match to TRBD2. The CDR3 is made up of 14 amino acids. Germline CDR1 reads SGHRS; CDR2 reads YFSETQ. Trimming removed 4 bases from V and 5 bases from J; junction bases left unmatched: 7. The CDR3 loop reads CASSGWGGRDTQYF. The CDR3 DNA follows: TGCGCCAGCAGCGGCTGGGGAGGGAGAGATACGCAGTATTTT.

This rearrangement joins TRBV11-2 to TRBJ2-7; 9 nucleotides line up with TRBD1. Germline CDR1 is SGHAT and CDR2 is FQNNGV. The CDR3 runs to 15 residues. V was clipped by 5 bases and J by 2 bases; unmatched bases: 7. The DNA of the CDR3 is TGTGCCAGCAGCCCGCGACGGACAGGGGCCTACGAGCAGTACTTC. Amino acid sequence: CASSPRRTGAYEQYF.

The CDR3 sequence: CASSRERDYGYTF. The CDR3 nucleotides are TGTGCCAGCAGTCGGGAGCGGGACTATGGCTACACCTTC. The rearrangement joins TRBV6-1 to TRBJ1-2; D is undetermined. Trimming removed 5 bases from V and 3 bases from J, with 10 bases in between. This CDR3 has 13 residues. Germline lookup yields CDR1 MNHNS and CDR2 SASEGT.

The rearrangement links TRBV7-2 to TRBJ1-2; possible D gene TRBD1, 5 bases. This CDR3 has 18 amino acids. With 4 bases removed from V and 7 bases from J, the gap between germline ends came to 28 bases. Germline V gene lookup returns CDR1 SGHTA and CDR2 FQGNSA. The CDR3 DNA is TGTGCCAGCAGCTCCGGAGTTATACAGGTGCCCAGGGAGGGTGGCTACACCTTC. Its translation is CASSSGVIQVPREGGYTF.

The rearrangement uses TRBV10-3 and TRBJ1-2; tentatively, D is TRBD1 (5 bases). The V gene's germline CDR1 is ENHRY and CDR2 SYGVKD. The CDR3 length is 13 residues. With 3 bases removed from V and 8 bases from J, the gap between germline ends came to 13 bases. CDR3 nucleotide sequence: TGTGCCATCAGTGACCTTACAGGAACGGGCTACACCTTC. Its translation is CAISDLTGTGYTF.

The CDR3 loop is CASRQGPNTEAFF. Here the CDR3 DNA reads TGTGCCAGCCGACAGGGCCCGAACACTGAAGCTTTCTTT. The rearrangement joins TRBV27 to TRBJ1-1, with TRBD1 identical over 7 bases. V lost 8 bases, J lost 1 base, and 4 bases stayed unmatched. The CDR3 is 13 residues long. Germline V gives CDR1 MNHEY, CDR2 SMNVEV (reference sequence).

The chain has TRBV23-1 and TRBJ2-5; the match to TRBD1 covers 7 bases. TRBV23-1 is filed as an ORF, its function uncertain. The length of the CDR3 is 13 residues. Trimming cost V 9 bases and J 5 bases; bases outside gene matches: 9. CDR3 DNA sequence: TGCGCCAGGACAGGGTTGGAGAACGAGACCCAGTACTTC. Its protein is CARTGLENETQYF.

V gene TRBV5-1 combines with J gene TRBJ2-3, with D unresolved. Trimming left V 0 bases short and J 3 bases short, with 8 bases between. Germline V gene sequence: CDR1 SGHRS, CDR2 YFSETQ. This CDR3 is 14 amino acids long. In DNA, the CDR3 is TGCGCCAGCAGCTTGGGGGCAGCTACAGATACGCAGTATTTT. Encoded protein: CASSLGAATDTQYF.

The chain couples TRBV6-5 to TRBJ2-5, with D hard to call. The CDR3 is 12 amino acids. Germline V CDR1 and CDR2: MNHEY, SVGAGI. V lost 4 bases and J lost 2, with 5 bases in between. For the CDR3, the DNA is TGTGCCAGCAGTTCCCGTCAAGAGACCCAGTACTTC. This encodes CASSSRQETQYF.

The chain joins TRBV7-2 to TRBJ1-2; possible D gene TRBD1, 5 bases. This CDR3 has 16 residues. The germline gives CDR1 SGHTA, CDR2 FQGNSA. V was cut by 5 bases and J by 4 bases, with 20 bases left in between. This chain's CDR3 is CASSRGGTGGIYGYTF. The CDR3 DNA follows: TGTGCCAGCAGCCGGGGGGGGACCGGCGGTATCTATGGCTACACCTTC. Full variable domain (missing parts from reference TRBV7-2 and TRBJ1-2): GAGVSQSPSNKVTEKGKDVELRCDPISGHTALYWYRQSLGQGLEFLIYFQGNSAPDKSGLPSDRFSAERTGGSVSTLTIQRTQQEDSAVYLCASSRGGTGGIYGYTFGSGTRLTVV.

The rearrangement uses TRBV4-2 and TRBJ2-5; TRBD1 matches 8 bases. Germline V gene data show CDR1 as LGHNA and CDR2 as YNFKEQ. The V gene end was trimmed by 6 bases and the J gene end by 5 bases; junction bases not matched to a gene: 8. This CDR3 spans 14 amino acids. Here the CDR3 reads CASSLTTGAETQYF. CDR3 DNA sequence: TGTGCCAGCAGTCTCACGACAGGGGCCGAGACCCAGTACTTC.

This chain links TRBV7-9 with TRBJ2-2, with D possibly being TRBD2 (6 bases). Trimming took off 3 bases at V and 3 bases at J, with 17 bases between the two ends. The CDR3 totals 17 residues. Germline V CDR1 and CDR2: SEHNR, FQNEAQ (reference sequence). CDR3 DNA: TGTGCCAGCAGCTTGGTAGGGTCGGGACTTTACACCGGGGAGCTGTTTTTT. Translated, it gives CASSLVGSGLYTGELFF.

V and J are TRBV5-8 and TRBJ2-2, with TRBD2 identical over 9 bases. The length of the CDR3 is 15 residues. V lost 4 bases to trimming and J lost 5 bases; unmatched junction nucleotides: 6. Per germline, CDR1 SGHTS and CDR2 YDEGEE. In DNA, the CDR3 is TGTGCCAGCAGCCTAGCGGGAACGTGGACCGGGGAGCTGTTTTTT. Translated, it gives CASSLAGTWTGELFF.